These T cell receptor beta chains were read from a single sample in a study of OX40 agonist ivuxolimab in advanced cancers. Assay: immunoSEQ multiplex PCR; the TCRdb copy retains only in-frame clones and omits some. The sample consists of 62,000 or so clones, 84% of them appearing once. This specimen was CD4+ or CD8+ T cells sorted from blood, taken in a trial of the OX40 agonist ivuxolimab. The receptors here all came from an adult with an advanced solid tumor such as melanoma, head and neck, liver or kidney cancer. The CDR3 runs from the conserved cysteine through the conserved F or W. Each record gives: V gene, clone size, J gene, D gene, CDR3 DNA, CDR3 protein. The D gene is left open where the match is weak. The listing skips clone size in some rows; elsewhere it reads once, few, many or a size class.

TRBV19	once	TRBJ1-2	NA	TGTGCCAGTAGTGAAGGGAACTATGGCTACACCTTC	CASSEGNYGYTF
TRBV19	NA	TRBJ2-1	TRBD1	TGTGCCAGTCCCATCGGGAACAGGGGGCGTCGTGAGCAGTTCTTC	CASPIGNRGRREQFF
TRBV4-3	few	TRBJ2-3	TRBD1	TGCGCCAGCAGTCCGACAGGGGGCTTCGCAGATACGCAGTATTTT	CASSPTGGFADTQYF
TRBV6-1	few	TRBJ2-7	NA	TGTGCCAGCAGTGGGTGGGCCTACGAGCAGTACTTC	CASSGWAYEQYF
TRBV5-1	NA	TRBJ2-7	NA	TGCGCCAGCAGCTCAACCGGGACCTCGTACGAGCAGTACTTC	CASSSTGTSYEQYF
TRBV15	few	TRBJ2-3	NA	TGTGCCACCAGCAGAGATGGGGGACACCTCACAGATACGCAGTATTTT	CATSRDGGHLTDTQYF
TRBV10-3	NA	TRBJ1-1	TRBD1	TGTGCCATCAGTGATCCCGGGACAGGGGACAAGGCTTTCTTT	CAISDPGTGDKAFF
TRBV5-1	few	TRBJ2-5	NA	TGCGCCAGCAGCTTGGCCCAGCAGCAAGAGACCCAGTACTTC	CASSLAQQQETQYF
TRBV4-3	NA	TRBJ2-1	NA	TGCGCCAGCAGCCAAGATGGTTGGGGAGAGCAGTTCTTC	CASSQDGWGEQFF
TRBV2	NA	TRBJ1-4	NA	TGTGCCAGCACGCTATGGGGAGTCGAAAAACTGTTTTTT	CASTLWGVEKLFF
TRBV6-6	NA	TRBJ2-7	NA	TGTGCCAGCAGTCCCGGTGCAGGGGCTCAGTACTTC	CASSPGAGAQYF
TRBV5-4	few	TRBJ2-3	TRBD1	TGTGCCAGCAGCTCTACACAGGGGGCAGATACGCAGTATTTT	CASSSTQGADTQYF
TRBV7-9	NA	TRBJ2-1	TRBD2	TGTGCCAGCAGCCGTGATGCGGGACTACCGAAACCGTTCTTC	CASSRDAGLPKPFF
TRBV14	NA	TRBJ1-3	NA	TGTGCCAGCAGCCAAGTTAACGCCGGAAACACCATATATTTT	CASSQVNAGNTIYF
TRBV5-6	NA	TRBJ1-2	TRBD1	TGTGCCAGCAGCTTGTTCGACAGGGGCTATGGCTACACCTTC	CASSLFDRGYGYTF
TRBV7-3	NA	TRBJ2-5	NA	TGTGCCAGCAGCCCCACCGGAGAGACCCAGTACTTC	CASSPTGETQYF
TRBV11-1	NA	TRBJ2-5	NA	TGTGCCAGCAGCTTAAGTGGGGAGACCCAGTACTTC	CASSLSGETQYF
TRBV11-3	NA	TRBJ2-7	TRBD1	TGTGCCAGCAGCTCTCGGGACAGCCCCTACGAGCAGTACTTC	CASSSRDSPYEQYF